This T cell receptor beta chain was profiled in a study of shared clonotypes between healthy human individuals. General study points: Naive CD4 clonotypes were shared across a handful of donors at roughly 5.5%.

The repertoire was sequenced with immunoSEQ multiplex PCR; TCRdb's copy has only in-frame clones and lacks some. The sample has about 380,000 clones, approximately 97% seen once. CDR1 LNHDA and CDR2 SQIVND come from the germline V gene (reference sequence). With V trimmed by 6 bases and J by 0 bases, 5 bases remained unmatched. The CDR3 contains 15 residues. As regards this clone: Its antigen is unknown.

The V gene is TRBV19, the J gene TRBJ2-7, with TRBD1 matching 10 bases. The sequence derives from a man aged 30 to 45 in good health. Source material: memory CD8+ T cells sorted from blood. Subset here: CD45RO+ cells pooled with CCR7-negative TemRA cells. CDR3 protein: CASRSWTGGSYEQYF. The DNA of the CDR3 is TGTGCCAGTAGGAGCTGGACAGGGGGCTCCTACGAGCAGTACTTC.